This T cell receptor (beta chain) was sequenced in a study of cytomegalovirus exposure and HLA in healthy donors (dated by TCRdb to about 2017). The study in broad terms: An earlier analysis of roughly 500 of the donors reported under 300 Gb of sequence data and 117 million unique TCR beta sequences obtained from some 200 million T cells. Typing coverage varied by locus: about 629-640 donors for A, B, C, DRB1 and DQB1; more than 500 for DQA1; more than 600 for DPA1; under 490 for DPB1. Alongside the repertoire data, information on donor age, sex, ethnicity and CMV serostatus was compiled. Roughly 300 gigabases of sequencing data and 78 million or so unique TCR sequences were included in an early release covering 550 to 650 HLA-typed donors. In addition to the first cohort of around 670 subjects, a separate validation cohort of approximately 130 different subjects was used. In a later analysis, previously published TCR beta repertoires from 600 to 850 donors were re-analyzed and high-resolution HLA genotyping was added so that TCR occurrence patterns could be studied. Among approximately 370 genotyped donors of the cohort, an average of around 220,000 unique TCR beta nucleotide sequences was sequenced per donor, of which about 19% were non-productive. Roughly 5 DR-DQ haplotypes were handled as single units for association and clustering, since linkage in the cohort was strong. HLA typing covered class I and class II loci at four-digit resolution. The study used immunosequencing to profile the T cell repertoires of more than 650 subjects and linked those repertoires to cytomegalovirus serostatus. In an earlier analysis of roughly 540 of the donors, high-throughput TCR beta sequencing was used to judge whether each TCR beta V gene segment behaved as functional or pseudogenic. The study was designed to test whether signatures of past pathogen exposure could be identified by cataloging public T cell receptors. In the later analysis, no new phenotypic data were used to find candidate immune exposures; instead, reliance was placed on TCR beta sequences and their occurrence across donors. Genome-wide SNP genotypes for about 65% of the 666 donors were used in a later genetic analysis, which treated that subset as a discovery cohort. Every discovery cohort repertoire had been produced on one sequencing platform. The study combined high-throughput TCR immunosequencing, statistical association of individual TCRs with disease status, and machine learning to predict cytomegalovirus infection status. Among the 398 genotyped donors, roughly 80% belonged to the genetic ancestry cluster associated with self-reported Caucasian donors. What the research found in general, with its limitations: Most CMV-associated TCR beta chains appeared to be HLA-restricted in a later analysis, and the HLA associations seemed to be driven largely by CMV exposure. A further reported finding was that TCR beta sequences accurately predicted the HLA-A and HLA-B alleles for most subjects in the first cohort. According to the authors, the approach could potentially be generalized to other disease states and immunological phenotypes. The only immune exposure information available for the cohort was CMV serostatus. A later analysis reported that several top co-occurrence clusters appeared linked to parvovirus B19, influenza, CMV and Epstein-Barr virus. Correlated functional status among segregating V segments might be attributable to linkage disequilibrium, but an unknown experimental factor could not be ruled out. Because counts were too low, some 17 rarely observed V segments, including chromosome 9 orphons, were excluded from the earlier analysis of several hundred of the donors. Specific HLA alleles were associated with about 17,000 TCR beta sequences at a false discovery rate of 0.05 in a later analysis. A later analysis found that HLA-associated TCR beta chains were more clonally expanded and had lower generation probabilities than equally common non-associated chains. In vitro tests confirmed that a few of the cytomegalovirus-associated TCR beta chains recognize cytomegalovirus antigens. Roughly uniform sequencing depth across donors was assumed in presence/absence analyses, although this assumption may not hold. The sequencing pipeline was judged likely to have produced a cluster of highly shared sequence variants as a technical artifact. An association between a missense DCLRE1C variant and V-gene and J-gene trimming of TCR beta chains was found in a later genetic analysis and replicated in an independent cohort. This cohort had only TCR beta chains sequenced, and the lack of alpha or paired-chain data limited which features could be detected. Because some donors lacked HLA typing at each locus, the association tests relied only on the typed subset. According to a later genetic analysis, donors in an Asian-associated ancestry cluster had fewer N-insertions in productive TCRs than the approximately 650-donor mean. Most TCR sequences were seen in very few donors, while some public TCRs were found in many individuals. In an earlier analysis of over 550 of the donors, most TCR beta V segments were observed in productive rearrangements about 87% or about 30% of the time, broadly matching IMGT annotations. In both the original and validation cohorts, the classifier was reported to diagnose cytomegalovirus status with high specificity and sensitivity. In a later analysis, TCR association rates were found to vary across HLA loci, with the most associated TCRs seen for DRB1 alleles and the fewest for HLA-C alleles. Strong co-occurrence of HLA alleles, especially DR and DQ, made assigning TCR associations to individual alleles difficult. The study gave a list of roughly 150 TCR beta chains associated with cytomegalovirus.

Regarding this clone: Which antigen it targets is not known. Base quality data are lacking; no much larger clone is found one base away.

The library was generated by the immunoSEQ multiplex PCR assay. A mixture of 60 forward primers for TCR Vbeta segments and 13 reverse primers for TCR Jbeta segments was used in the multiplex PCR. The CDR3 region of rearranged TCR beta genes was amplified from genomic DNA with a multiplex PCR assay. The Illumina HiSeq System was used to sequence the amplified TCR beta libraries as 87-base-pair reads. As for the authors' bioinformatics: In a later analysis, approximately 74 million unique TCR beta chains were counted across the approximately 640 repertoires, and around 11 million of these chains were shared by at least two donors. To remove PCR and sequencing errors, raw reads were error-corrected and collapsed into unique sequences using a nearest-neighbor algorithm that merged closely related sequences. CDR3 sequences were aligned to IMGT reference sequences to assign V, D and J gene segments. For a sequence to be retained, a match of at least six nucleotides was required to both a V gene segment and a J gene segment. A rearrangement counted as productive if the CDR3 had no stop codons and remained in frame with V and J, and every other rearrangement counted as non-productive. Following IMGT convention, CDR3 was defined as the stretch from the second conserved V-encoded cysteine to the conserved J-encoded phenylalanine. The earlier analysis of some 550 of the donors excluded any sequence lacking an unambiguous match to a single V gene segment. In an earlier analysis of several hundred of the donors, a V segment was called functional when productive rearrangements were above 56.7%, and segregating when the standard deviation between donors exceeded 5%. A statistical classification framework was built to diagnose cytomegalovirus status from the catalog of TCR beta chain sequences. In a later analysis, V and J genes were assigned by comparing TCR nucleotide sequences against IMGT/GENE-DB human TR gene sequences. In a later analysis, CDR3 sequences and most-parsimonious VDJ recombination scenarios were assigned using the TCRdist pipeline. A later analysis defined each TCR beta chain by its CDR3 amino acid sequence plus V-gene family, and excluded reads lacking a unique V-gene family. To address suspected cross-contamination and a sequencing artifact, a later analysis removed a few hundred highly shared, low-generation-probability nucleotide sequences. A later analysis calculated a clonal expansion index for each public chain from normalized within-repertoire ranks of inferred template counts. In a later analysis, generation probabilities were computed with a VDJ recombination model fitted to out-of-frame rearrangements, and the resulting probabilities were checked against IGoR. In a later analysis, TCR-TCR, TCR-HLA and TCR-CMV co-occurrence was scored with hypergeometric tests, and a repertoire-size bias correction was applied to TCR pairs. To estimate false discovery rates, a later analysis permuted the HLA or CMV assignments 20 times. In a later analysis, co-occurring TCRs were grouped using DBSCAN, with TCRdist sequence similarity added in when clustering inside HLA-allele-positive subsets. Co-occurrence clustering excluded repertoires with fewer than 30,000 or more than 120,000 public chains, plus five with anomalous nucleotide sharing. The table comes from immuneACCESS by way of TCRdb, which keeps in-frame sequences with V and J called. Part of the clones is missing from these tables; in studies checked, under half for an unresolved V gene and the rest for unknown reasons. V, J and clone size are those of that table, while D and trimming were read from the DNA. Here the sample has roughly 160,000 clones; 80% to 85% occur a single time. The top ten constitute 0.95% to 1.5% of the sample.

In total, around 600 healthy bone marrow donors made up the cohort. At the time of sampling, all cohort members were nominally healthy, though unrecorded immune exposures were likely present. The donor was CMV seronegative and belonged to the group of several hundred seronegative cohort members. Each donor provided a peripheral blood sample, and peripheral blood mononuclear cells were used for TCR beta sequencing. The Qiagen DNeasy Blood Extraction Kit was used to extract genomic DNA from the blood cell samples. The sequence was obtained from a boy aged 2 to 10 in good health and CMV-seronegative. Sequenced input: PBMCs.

The CDR3 protein is CASSFTGNNQPQHF. The sequenced DNA is TGTGCCAGCAGCTTTACAGGGAACAATCAGCCCCAGCATTTT. The sequence is built from TRBV7-9 and TRBJ1-5, and possibly TRBD1, on 6 matching bases. The germline V gene (reference sequence) gives CDR1 as SEHNR and CDR2 as FQNEAQ. V is cut by 3 bases and J by 3 bases, and the space between the germline ends is 9 bases. From the cysteine through the phenylalanine, the CDR3 covers 14 amino acids. Here the CDR3 DNA is all that survives: 42 bases in frame from base 1.